These 2 T cell receptor beta chains came from one sample sequenced in a study of blood T cell repertoires in COVID-19. Method: immunoSEQ multiplex PCR; TCRdb's copy keeps in-frame clones and lacks some. The sample contains about 220,000 clones, 80% to 90% of which appear only once. The specimen sequenced was peripheral blood. Receptors originate from a man in his fifties or sixties with active or convalescent COVID-19.

This clone has more than one count but fewer than ten. The chain is built from TRBV6-2 or TRBV6-3 and TRBJ2-7; a weak D match, TRBD1 (6 bases). Per the germline V gene, CDR1 is MNHEY and CDR2 is SVGEGT. The CDR3 spans 16 residues. V dropped 2 bases and J dropped 1 base, with 15 bases sitting between them. DNA of the CDR3: TGTGCCAGCAGTTACGAGGGTTTGGACAGATCCTACGAGCAGTACTTC. Translation: CASSYEGLDRSYEQYF.

This chain uses TRBV11-3 with TRBJ2-3, with 10 positions matching TRBD2. This CDR3 is 14 amino acids long. From germline, CDR1 is SGHNT and CDR2 YENEEA. With 5 bases clipped from V and 4 bases from J, the junction kept 3 bases outside the gene matches. The CDR3 sequence: CASSPGLAADTQYF. The CDR3 nucleotides read TGTGCCAGCAGCCCCGGACTAGCGGCAGATACGCAGTATTTT.